This T cell receptor (beta chain) comes out of a study of breast tumors, draining lymph nodes, adjacent tissues. Whole-study results and caveats: That most tumor T cells come from lymph nodes remained unproven. Tumor repertoires ranked between lymph nodes and nontumor tissue in diversity, with V and J gene preferences. Findings are consistent with lymph node origin and intratumoral expansion of most tumor T cells. Tumor and nontumor repertoires were significantly more similar in luminal-like than in basal-like breast cancer.

The lymph nodes were axillary draining lymph nodes from breast cancer patients. Comments on this clonotype: Its antigen is unknown.

TCRdb redid the calling of the multiplex PCR reads with MiXCR, one entry per CDR3 protein. This table has about 230,000 distinct CDR3 sequences, roughly 32% appearing once. Trimming left V 0 bases short and J 3 bases short, with 11 bases between. The CDR3 extends over 14 amino acids. In germline, CDR1 is DFQATT, CDR2 SNEGSKA (reference sequence). The chain joins TRBV20-1 to TRBJ2-5; perhaps TRBD2 as D (6 bases). This sequence was found in a female donor with breast cancer. Some clones in this sample may be carry-over from other donors' samples. Material for sequencing was axillary lymph node tissue. In DNA form, the CDR3 reads TGCAGTGCTAGAGAAACGGGAGCGGAAGAGACCCAGTACTTC. Translating it yields CSARETGAEETQYF.